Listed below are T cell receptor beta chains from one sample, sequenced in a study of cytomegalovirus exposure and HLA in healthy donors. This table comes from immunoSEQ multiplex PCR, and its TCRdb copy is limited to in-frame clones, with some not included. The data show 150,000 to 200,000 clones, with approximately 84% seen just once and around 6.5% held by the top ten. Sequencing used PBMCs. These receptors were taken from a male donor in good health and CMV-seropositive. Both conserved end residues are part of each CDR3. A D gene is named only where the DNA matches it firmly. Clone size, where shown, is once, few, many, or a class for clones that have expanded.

TGTGCCAGCAGCCACGGGACAGGGTTCGATGAGCAGTTCTTC,CASSHGTGFDEQFF,NA,TRBV7-3,TRBD1,TRBJ2-1
TGTGCCAGCAGCCCAGGGACAGGGAATTCACCCCTCCACTTT,CASSPGTGNSPLHF,NA,TRBV13,TRBD1,TRBJ1-6
TGTGCCTGGGAAAGCGGGAGTGAGCAGTTCTTC,CAWESGSEQFF,once,TRBV30,TRBD2,TRBJ2-1
TGTGCCAGCAGCGTAGGGTGGGGGGGCAAGGACACTGAAGCTTTCTTT,CASSVGWGGKDTEAFF,NA,TRBV9,NA,TRBJ1-1
TGTGCCAGCAGTCGACCGGGACAGGAGGGTGAAAAACTGTTTTTT,CASSRPGQEGEKLFF,NA,TRBV28,TRBD1,TRBJ1-4
TGTGCCAGCAGCACAACAACCGGGGAATCAGGCTACACCTTC,CASSTTTGESGYTF,NA,TRBV7-9,NA,TRBJ1-2
TGCGCCAGCAGCAACCCGCTACAGGGCGGGGGGTTAACTGAAGCTTTCTTT,CASSNPLQGGGLTEAFF,NA,TRBV5-1,NA,TRBJ1-1
TGTGCCAGCAGCGTAGGGGGGACAGGGGGATCGTGGGAGCAGTACTTC,CASSVGGTGGSWEQYF,NA,TRBV9,TRBD1,TRBJ2-7
TGTGCCAGCAGCCCCACGGGGGGCCTTAATGAAAAACTGTTTTTT,CASSPTGGLNEKLFF,NA,TRBV5-4,NA,TRBJ1-4
TGTGCCAGCAGTCCCCGGACAGGCGAGCAGTTCTTC,CASSPRTGEQFF,once,TRBV27,TRBD1,TRBJ2-1
TGTGCCAGCAGCGTAGTTTCGGGCAATGAGCAGTTCTTC,CASSVVSGNEQFF,NA,TRBV9,NA,TRBJ2-1
TGTGCCAGCAGTAAGGGACAGAGATTCTACGAGCAGTACTTC,CASSKGQRFYEQYF,NA,TRBV6-5,TRBD1,TRBJ2-7
TGTGCCAGCACCCCGGGACAGCCCACCGGGGAGCTGTTTTTT,CASTPGQPTGELFF,NA,TRBV7-3,TRBD1,TRBJ2-2
TGCAGCGTTGCCGGGTCAGGGAATAATCAGCCCCAGCATTTT,CSVAGSGNNQPQHF,NA,TRBV29-1,NA,TRBJ1-5
TGTGCCAGCAGCCCGGGGACTAGCGGGAGACTGGATGAGCAGTTCTTC,CASSPGTSGRLDEQFF,NA,TRBV11-2,TRBD2,TRBJ2-1
TGTGCCAGCAGCCCCGGGACTAGCGGTGGTAATGAGCAGTTCTTC,CASSPGTSGGNEQFF,NA,TRBV5-5,TRBD2,TRBJ2-1
TGTGCCAGCAGTTACGGCGGAAACACCATATATTTT,CASSYGGNTIYF,once,TRBV6-6,NA,TRBJ1-3
TGTGCCAGTAGTACTGGGAGGACCGGCGAGCCCCAGCATTTT,CASSTGRTGEPQHF,NA,TRBV19,NA,TRBJ1-5
TGCGCCAGCAGCCAAGTGGCGGAAGAGCAGTTCTTC,CASSQVAEEQFF,few,TRBV4-1,NA,TRBJ2-1
TGTGCCAGCAGCGCACAGGGGGACACTGAAGCTTTCTTT,CASSAQGDTEAFF,once,TRBV11-3,TRBD1,TRBJ1-1
TGTGCCAGCAGCTTGCGCATGACAGGGGGCGCAAATACGCAGTATTTT,CASSLRMTGGANTQYF,NA,TRBV5-6,TRBD1,TRBJ2-3
TGTGCCAGCAGTTTATTCAGGGGTCCAGATACGCAGTATTTT,CASSLFRGPDTQYF,NA,TRBV27,NA,TRBJ2-3
TGTGCCAGCAGCTTGGGGCCATCAGAGACCCAGTACTTC,CASSLGPSETQYF,NA,TRBV7-2,NA,TRBJ2-5
TGTGCCAGCAGCCGCAGCGGGAGCAGCGCCTACGAGCAGTACTTC,CASSRSGSSAYEQYF,NA,TRBV5-4,TRBD2,TRBJ2-7
TGCGCCAGCAGCCCAGGGACAGCAACTAATGAAAAACTGTTTTTT,CASSPGTATNEKLFF,NA,TRBV5-1,TRBD1,TRBJ1-4
TGTGCCAGCAGCTTATCCGGGGCGGGAGCTCAAGAGACCCAGTACTTC,CASSLSGAGAQETQYF,few,TRBV7-2,TRBD2,TRBJ2-5
TGCGCCAGCAGCCAAGTTGAACGGGAAAGGGAGCAGTTCTTC,CASSQVEREREQFF,NA,TRBV4-3,NA,TRBJ2-1
TGCGCCAGCAGCGCGACTCGCTACAATGAGCAGTTCTTC,CASSATRYNEQFF,NA,TRBV5-1,NA,TRBJ2-1
TGCGCCAGCAGCCTCCGGGACCAAGAGACCCAGTACTTC,CASSLRDQETQYF,NA,TRBV5-1,NA,TRBJ2-5
TGTGCCAGCAGCTTAGTCGGGAGCACAGATACGCAGTATTTT,CASSLVGSTDTQYF,NA,TRBV11-2,NA,TRBJ2-3
TGTGCCAGCAGCCAAGAGAGGCCTAGCGGGTACAATGAGCAGTTCTTC,CASSQERPSGYNEQFF,once,TRBV14,TRBD2,TRBJ2-1
TGTGCCAGCAGCTTGGCCGACAGGTTAGGCGATCAGCCCCAGCATTTT,CASSLADRLGDQPQHF,NA,TRBV5-6,NA,TRBJ1-5
TGTGCCAGCAGCATCACAGGGACGAGCTCCTACGAGCAGTACTTC,CASSITGTSSYEQYF,NA,TRBV7-2,NA,TRBJ2-7
TGTGTCAGCAGTGAACCGTTAGCGCGTGAGCAGTACTTC,CVSSEPLAREQYF,once,TRBV2,NA,TRBJ2-5
TGTGCCAGCAGTTACGGCGCAGGGAACACCGGGGAGCTGTTTTTT,CASSYGAGNTGELFF,NA,TRBV6-5,NA,TRBJ2-2
TGTGCCAGCAGCCGGGGACAGAAGGGCCCCAACTATGGCTACACCTTC,CASSRGQKGPNYGYTF,once,TRBV7-8,TRBD1,TRBJ1-2
TGCAGCGTTCCCTTCGACGAGGGTGCAGTCGGATATGGCTACACCTTC,CSVPFDEGAVGYGYTF,NA,TRBV29-1,NA,TRBJ1-2
TGTGCCAGCTCACAGGGGCCCACCTACGAGCAGTACTTC,CASSQGPTYEQYF,NA,TRBV6-5,TRBD1,TRBJ2-7
TGTGCCAGTAGTAGGACTAGCGGGAGGGGGTACAATGAGCAGTTCTTC,CASSRTSGRGYNEQFF,NA,TRBV19,TRBD2,TRBJ2-1
TGTTCCAGCATCTCACCGGGACTAGCGACCAGAATGGGCACAGATACGCAGTATTTT,CSSISPGLATRMGTDTQYF,few,TRBV7-9,TRBD2,TRBJ2-3
TGTGCCAGCAGCCAGGCCGGGACTAGCGGAGTCTACGAGCAGTACTTC,CASSQAGTSGVYEQYF,NA,TRBV4-2,TRBD2,TRBJ2-7
TGCAGCGTTGACCAGGGCTTGGATGAGCAGTTCTTC,CSVDQGLDEQFF,NA,TRBV29-1,NA,TRBJ2-1
TGCAGCGGGACTAGCGGGAGTTCCGAGCAGTACTTC,CSGTSGSSEQYF,NA,TRBV29-1,TRBD2,TRBJ2-7
TGTGCCAGTAGCCCTCACAGGGTGAACACTGAAGCTTTCTTT,CASSPHRVNTEAFF,once,TRBV19,NA,TRBJ1-1
TGCGCCAGTGGGGGAGGGGAGAGCGACTTGAACACTGAAGCTTTCTTT,CASGGGESDLNTEAFF,NA,TRBV10-1,NA,TRBJ1-1
TGCGCCAGCAGCCAAGATTTAGCGGGAGGGCCTATCGGGGAGCTGTTTTTT,CASSQDLAGGPIGELFF,NA,TRBV4-3,TRBD2,TRBJ2-2
TGTGCCAGCATCCGGGGGTCGTCCTACAATGAGCAGTTCTTC,CASIRGSSYNEQFF,NA,TRBV28,NA,TRBJ2-1